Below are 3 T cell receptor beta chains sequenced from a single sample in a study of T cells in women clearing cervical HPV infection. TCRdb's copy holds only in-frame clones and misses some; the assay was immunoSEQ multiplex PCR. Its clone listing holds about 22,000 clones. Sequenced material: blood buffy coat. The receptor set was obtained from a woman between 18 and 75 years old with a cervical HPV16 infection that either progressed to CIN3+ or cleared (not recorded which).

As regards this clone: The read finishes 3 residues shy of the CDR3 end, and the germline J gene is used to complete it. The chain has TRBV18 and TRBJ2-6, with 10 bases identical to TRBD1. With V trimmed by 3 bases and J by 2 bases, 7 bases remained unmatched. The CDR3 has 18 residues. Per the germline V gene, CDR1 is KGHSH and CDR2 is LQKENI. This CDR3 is CASSPQTGGLAGANVLTF. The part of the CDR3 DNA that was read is TGTGCCAGCTCACCCCAGACAGGGGGCTTGGCTGGGGCCAACGTC.

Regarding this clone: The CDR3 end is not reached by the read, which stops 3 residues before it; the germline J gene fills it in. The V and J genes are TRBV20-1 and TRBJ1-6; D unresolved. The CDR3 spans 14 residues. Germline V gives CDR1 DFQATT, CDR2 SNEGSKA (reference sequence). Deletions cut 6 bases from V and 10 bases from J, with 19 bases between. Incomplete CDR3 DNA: TGCAGTGCCCCTAAGCAGGTGGGCGCGTCACCC. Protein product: CSAPKQVGASP. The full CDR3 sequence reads CSAPKQVGASPLHF.

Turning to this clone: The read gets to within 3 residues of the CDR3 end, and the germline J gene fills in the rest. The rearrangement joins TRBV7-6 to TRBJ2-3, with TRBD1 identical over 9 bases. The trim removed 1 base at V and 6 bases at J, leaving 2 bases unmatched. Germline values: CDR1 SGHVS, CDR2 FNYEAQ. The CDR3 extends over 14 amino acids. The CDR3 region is CASSLDRGRDTQYF. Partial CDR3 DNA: TGTGCCAGCAGCTTAGACAGGGGGCGGGATACG.